This TCR beta chain was recorded in a study of Graves' ophthalmopathy and Graves' hyperthyroidism. This clonotype was seen ten or more times. The target antigen is unknown. Other autoimmune diseases, uncontrolled infections, pregnancy or lactation led to the exclusion of patients. Patients were diagnosed from clinical symptoms, serum thyroxine, TRAb, thyroid ultrasound and orbital computed tomography. General study points: From stable hyperthyroidism, ophthalmopathy was separated by a 13-signature model with approximately 90% sensitivity and 80% to 82% specificity. Most expanded clonotypes in thyroid above 0.001 frequency also showed up in blood.

TCR beta CDR3 amplification used RNA transcripts. An opening RT-PCR round employed HTBI primers and preceded a second-round multiplex PCR. TCRdb reanalysed the multiplex PCR reads using MiXCR and keeps one entry per CDR3 protein. The table includes roughly 300,000 distinct CDR3 sequences, 17% detected once. The CDR3 consists of 15 residues. Germline CDR1 is SNHLY and CDR2 is FYNNEI. V gave up 1 base and J gave up 2 bases; unmatched junction bases: 5. The chain combines TRBV2 with TRBJ2-7; 7 bases are shared with TRBD2. The sequence came from an adult man with Graves' ophthalmopathy. Material for sequencing was peripheral blood. The CDR3: CASSEGGGRTYEQYF. The CDR3 nucleotides are TGTGCCAGCAGTGAAGGGGGCGGGAGAACCTACGAGCAGTACTTC.